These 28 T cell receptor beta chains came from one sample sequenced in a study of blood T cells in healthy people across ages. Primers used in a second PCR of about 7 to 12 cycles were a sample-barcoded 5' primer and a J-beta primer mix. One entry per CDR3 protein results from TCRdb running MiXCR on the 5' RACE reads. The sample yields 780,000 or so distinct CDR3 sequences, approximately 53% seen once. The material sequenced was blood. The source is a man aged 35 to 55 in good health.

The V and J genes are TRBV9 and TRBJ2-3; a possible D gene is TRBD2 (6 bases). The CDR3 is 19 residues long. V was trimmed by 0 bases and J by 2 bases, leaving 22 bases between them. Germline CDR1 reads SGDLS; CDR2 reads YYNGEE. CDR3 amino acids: CASSVEEGSVSLITDTQYF. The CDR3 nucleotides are TGTGCCAGCAGCGTAGAGGAGGGGTCCGTATCCTTAATCACAGATACGCAGTATTTT.

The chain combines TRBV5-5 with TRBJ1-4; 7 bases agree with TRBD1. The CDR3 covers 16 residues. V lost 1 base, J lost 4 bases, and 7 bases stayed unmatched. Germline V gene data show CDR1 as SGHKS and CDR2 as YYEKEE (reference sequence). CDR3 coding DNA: TGTGCCAGCAGCTTGTTCCCGACAGGGATTAATGAAAAACTGTTTTTT. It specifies CASSLFPTGINEKLFF.

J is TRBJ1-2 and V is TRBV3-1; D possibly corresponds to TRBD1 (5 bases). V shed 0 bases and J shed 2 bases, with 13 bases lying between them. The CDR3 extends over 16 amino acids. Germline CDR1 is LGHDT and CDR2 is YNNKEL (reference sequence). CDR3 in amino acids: CASSQDPQGNNYGYTF. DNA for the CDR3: TGTGCCAGCAGCCAAGATCCCCAGGGCAACAACTATGGCTACACCTTC.

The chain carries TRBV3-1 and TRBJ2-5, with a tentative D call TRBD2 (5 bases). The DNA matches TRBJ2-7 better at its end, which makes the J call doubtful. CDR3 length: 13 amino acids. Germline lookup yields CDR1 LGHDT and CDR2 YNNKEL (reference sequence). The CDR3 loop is CASSHGSYSEQYF. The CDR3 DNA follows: TGTGCCAGCAGCCATGGGAGTTACAGCGAGCAGTACTTC.

CDR3 residues: CASSASAGHEQYF. CDR3 bases: TGTGCCAGCAGCGCATCCGCCGGGCACGAGCAGTACTTC. This chain links TRBV9 with TRBJ2-4; no clear D. Matching the DNA end better, TRBJ2-7 makes the J call doubtful. This CDR3 spans 13 amino acids. Germline CDR1 is SGDLS and CDR2 is YYNGEE.

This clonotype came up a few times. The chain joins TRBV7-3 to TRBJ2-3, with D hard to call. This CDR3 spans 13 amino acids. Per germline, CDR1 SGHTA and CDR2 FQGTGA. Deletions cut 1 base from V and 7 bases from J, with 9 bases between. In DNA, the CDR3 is TGTGCCAGCAGCTTAAGAAAAGCACATACGCAGTATTTT. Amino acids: CASSLRKAHTQYF.

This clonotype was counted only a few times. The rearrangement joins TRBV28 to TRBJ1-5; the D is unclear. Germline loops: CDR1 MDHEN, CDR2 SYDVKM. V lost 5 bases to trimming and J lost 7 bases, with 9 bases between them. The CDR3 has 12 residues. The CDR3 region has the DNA TGTGCCAGCAGTGCAACAAACCAGCCCCAGCATTTT. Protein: CASSATNQPQHF.

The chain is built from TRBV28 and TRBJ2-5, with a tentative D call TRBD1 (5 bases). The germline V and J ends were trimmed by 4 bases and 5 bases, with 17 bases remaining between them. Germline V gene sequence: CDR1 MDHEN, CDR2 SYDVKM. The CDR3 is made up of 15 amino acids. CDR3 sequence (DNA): TGTGCCAGCAGTTCCCAGCAACAGGTTTGGGAGACCCAGTACTTC. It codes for CASSSQQQVWETQYF.

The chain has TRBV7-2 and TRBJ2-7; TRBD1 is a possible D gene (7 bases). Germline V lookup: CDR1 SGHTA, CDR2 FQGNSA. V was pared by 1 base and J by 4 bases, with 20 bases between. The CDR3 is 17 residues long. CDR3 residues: CASSLEVGGRGYYEQYF. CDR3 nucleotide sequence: TGTGCCAGCAGCTTAGAGGTGGGGGGCAGGGGGTATTACGAGCAGTACTTC.

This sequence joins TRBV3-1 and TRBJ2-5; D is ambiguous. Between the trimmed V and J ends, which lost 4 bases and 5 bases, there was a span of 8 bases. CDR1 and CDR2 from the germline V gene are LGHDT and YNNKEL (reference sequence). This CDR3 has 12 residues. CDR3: CASSPLAETQYF. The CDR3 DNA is TGTGCCAGCAGCCCGCTCGCGGAGACCCAGTACTTC.

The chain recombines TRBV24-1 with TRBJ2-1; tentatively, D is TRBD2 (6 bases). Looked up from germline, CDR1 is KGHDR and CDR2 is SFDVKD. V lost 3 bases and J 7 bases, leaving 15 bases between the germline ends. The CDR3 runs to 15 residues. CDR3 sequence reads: CATSDPGRIGNEQFF. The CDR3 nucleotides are TGTGCCACCAGTGATCCGGGGAGGATTGGGAATGAGCAGTTCTTC.

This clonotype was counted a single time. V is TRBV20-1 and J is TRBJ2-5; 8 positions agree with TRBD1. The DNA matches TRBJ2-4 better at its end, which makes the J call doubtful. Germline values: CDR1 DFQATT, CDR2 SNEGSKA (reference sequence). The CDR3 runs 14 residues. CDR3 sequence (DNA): TGCAGTGCCCCGACTCAGACAGGGGCGGCCATTCAGTACTTC. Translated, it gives CSAPTQTGAAIQYF.

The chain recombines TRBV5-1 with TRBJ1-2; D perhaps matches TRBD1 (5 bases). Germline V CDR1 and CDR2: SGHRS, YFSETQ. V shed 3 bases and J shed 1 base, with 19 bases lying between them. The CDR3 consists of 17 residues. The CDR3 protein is CASSSTTDANFNYGYTF. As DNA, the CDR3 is TGCGCCAGCAGCTCGACGACAGATGCGAACTTTAACTATGGCTACACCTTC. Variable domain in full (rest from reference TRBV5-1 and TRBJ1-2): KAGVTQTPRYLIKTRGQQVTLSCSPISGHRSVSWYQQTPGQGLQFLFEYFSETQRNKGNFPGRFSGRQFSNSRSEMNVSTLELGDSALYLCASSSTTDANFNYGYTFGSGTRLTVV.

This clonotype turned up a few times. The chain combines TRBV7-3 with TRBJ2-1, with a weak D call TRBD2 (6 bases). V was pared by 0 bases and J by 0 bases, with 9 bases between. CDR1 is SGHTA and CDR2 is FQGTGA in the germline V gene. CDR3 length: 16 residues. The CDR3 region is CASSLTGGSSYNEQFF. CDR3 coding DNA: TGTGCCAGCAGCTTAACTGGGGGGAGCTCCTACAATGAGCAGTTCTTC. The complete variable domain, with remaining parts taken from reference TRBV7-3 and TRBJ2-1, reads GAGVSQTPSNKVTEKGKYVELRCDPISGHTALYWYRQSLGQGPEFLIYFQGTGAADDSGLPNDRFFAVRPEGSVSTLKIQRTERGDSAVYLCASSLTGGSSYNEQFFGPGTRLTVL.

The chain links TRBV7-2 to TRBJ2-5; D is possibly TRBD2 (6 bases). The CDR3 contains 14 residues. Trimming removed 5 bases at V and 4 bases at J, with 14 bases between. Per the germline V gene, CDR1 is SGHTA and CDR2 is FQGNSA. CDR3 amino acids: CASSQGGALETQYF. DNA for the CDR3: TGTGCCAGCAGCCAAGGAGGGGCCCTAGAGACCCAGTACTTC.

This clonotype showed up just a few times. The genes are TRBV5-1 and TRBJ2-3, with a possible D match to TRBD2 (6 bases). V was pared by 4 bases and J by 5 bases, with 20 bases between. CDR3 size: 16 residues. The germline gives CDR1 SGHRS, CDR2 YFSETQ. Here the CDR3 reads CASSNKNREIGDTQYF. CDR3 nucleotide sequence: TGCGCCAGCAGCAATAAGAATCGGGAGATTGGAGATACGCAGTATTTT. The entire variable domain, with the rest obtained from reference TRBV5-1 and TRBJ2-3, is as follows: KAGVTQTPRYLIKTRGQQVTLSCSPISGHRSVSWYQQTPGQGLQFLFEYFSETQRNKGNFPGRFSGRQFSNSRSEMNVSTLELGDSALYLCASSNKNREIGDTQYFGPGTRLTVL.

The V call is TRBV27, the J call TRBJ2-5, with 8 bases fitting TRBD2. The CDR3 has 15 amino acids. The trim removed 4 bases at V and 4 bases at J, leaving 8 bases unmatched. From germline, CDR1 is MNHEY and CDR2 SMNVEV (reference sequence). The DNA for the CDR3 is TGTGCCAGCAGTTCCCCCCTAGCGGGTGTAGAGACCCAGTACTTC. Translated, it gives CASSSPLAGVETQYF.

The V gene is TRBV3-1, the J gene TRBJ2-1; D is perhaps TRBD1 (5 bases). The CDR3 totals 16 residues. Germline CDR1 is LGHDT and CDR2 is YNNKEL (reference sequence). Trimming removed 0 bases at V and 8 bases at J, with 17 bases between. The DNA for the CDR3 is TGTGCCAGCAGCCAAGAACTGTGGGGCGCGTTCCATGAGCAGTTCTTC. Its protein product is CASSQELWGAFHEQFF.

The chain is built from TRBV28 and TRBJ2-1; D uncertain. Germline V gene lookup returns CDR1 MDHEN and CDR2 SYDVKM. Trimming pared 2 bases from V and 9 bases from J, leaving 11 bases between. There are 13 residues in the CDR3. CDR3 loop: CASSLTAPPEQFF. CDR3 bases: TGTGCCAGCAGTTTAACCGCGCCTCCTGAGCAGTTCTTC.

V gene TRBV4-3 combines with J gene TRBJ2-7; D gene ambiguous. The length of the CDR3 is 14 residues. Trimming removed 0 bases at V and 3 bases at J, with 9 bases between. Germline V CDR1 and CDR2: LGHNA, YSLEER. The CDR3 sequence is CASSQDKAVYEQYF. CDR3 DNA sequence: TGCGCCAGCAGCCAAGATAAGGCAGTCTACGAGCAGTACTTC.

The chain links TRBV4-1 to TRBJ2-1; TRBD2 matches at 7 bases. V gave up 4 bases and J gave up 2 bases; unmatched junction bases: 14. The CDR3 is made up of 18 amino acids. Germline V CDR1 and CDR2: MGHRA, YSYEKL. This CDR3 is CASSLIRVVAGPYNEQFF. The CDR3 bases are TGCGCCAGCAGCCTGATAAGGGTAGTAGCGGGTCCCTACAATGAGCAGTTCTTC.

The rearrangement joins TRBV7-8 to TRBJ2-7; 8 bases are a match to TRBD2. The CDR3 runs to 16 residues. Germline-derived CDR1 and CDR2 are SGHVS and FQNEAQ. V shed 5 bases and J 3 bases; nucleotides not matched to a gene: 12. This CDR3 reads CASSPFHGTSIYEQYF. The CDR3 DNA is TGTGCCAGCAGCCCATTCCACGGGACTAGTATCTACGAGCAGTACTTC.

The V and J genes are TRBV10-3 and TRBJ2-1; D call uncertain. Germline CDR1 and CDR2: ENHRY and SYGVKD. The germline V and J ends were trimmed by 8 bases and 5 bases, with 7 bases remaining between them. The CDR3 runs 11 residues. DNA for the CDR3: TGTGCCATCGGCGAGAACAATGAGCAGTTCTTC. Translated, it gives CAIGENNEQFF.

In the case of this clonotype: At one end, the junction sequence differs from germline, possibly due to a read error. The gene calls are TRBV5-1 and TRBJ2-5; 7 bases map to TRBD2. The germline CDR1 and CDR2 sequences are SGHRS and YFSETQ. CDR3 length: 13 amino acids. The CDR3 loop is CASGLGGDDEQYF. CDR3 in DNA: TGCGCCAGCGGCTTGGGAGGGGATGATGAGCAGTACTTC.

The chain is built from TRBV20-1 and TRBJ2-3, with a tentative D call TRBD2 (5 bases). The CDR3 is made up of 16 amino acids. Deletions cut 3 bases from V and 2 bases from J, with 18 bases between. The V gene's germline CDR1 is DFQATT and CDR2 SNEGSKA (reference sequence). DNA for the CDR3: TGCAGTGCTAGTGGACCGGGTAGAGGGAACACAGATACGCAGTATTTT. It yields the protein CSASGPGRGNTDTQYF.

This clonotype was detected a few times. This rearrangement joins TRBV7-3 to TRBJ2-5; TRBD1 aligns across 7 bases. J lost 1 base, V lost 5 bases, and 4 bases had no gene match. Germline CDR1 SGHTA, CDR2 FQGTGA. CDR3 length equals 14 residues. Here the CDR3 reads CASSRQGAQETQYF. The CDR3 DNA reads TGTGCCAGCAGCCGACAGGGTGCCCAAGAGACCCAGTACTTC.

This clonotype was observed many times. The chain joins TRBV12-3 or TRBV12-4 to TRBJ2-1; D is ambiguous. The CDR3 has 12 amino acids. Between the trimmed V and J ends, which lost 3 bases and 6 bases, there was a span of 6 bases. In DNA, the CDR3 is TGTGCCAGCAGTTTCGGGCTCAATGAGCAGTTCTTC. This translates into CASSFGLNEQFF.

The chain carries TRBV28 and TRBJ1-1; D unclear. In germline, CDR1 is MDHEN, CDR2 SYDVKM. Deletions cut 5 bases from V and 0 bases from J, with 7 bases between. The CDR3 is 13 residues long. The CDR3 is CASSPPMNTEAFF. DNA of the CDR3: TGTGCCAGCAGTCCGCCTATGAACACTGAAGCTTTCTTT.